The source of this T cell receptor (beta chain) is a study of cytomegalovirus exposure and HLA in healthy donors. The PCR ran on 60 Vbeta and 13 Jbeta primers. The assay was immunoSEQ multiplex PCR, and TCRdb's table has in-frame clones only and misses some. The sample gives 180,000 or so clones, approximately 78% of which show up once; 2.5% is in the top ten. There was no recording of CMV serostatus for this donor. Notes on the study in general: The study flagged roughly 160 TCR beta chains as cytomegalovirus-associated.

Details on this clone: Its antigen is currently unknown. Different DNA sequences within this sample yield the same CDR3.

Trimming took off 0 bases at V and 7 bases at J, with 6 bases between the two ends. The CDR3 has 13 amino acids. Germline V gene data show CDR1 as MNHEY and CDR2 as SVGAGI. Sequences were obtained from PBMCs. V and J are TRBV6-5 and TRBJ1-4; D is perhaps TRBD1 (5 bases). The TCR was taken from a human donor in good health. CDR3 nucleotides: TGTGCCAGCAGTTACTCCGGGGGTGAAAAACTGTTTTTT. It encodes CASSYSGGEKLFF.